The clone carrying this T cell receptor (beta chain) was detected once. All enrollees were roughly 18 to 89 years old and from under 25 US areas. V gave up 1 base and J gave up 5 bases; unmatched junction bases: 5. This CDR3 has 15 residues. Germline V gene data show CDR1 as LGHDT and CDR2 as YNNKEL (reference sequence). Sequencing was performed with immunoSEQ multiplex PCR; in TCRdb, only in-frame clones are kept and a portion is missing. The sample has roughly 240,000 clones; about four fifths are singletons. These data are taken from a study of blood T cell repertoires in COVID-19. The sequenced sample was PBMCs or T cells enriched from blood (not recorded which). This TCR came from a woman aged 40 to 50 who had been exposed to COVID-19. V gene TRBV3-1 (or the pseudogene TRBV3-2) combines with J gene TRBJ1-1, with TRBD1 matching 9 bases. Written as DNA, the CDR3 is TGTGCCAGCAGCCAAGTTGGGACAGGGAGAACTGAAGCTTTCTTT. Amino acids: CASSQVGTGRTEAFF.